This T cell receptor (beta chain) was found in a study of identical twins. Broader study findings: For zero-insertion analyses, partial confounding could come from invariant MAIT and iNKT cells. Compared with models, monozygotic twins showed more out-of-frame TCR alpha sharing. Twins' surplus sharing was weaker for beta out-of-frame sequences.

A universal primer site arose from template switching, and cDNA bore unique molecular identifiers. TCRdb ran MiXCR on the 5' RACE reads and lists one entry per CDR3 protein. The repertoire holds approximately 240,000 distinct CDR3 sequences, around an eighth seen once, with 8.8% in the top ten. Per germline, CDR1 SEHNR and CDR2 FQNEAQ (reference sequence). This CDR3 is 14 amino acids long. Trimming removed 0 bases at V and 6 bases at J, with 9 bases between. Points on this clonotype: Its antigen is as yet unknown.

Sequenced: memory (CD45RO+) T cells sorted from blood. The V call is TRBV7-9, the J call TRBJ2-1; no clear D gene. The TCR originated in a young woman in good health. CDR3 amino acids: CASSLAVVINEQFF. For the CDR3, the DNA is TGTGCCAGCAGCTTAGCAGTGGTGATCAATGAGCAGTTCTTC.